The 20 T cell receptor beta chains below all came from one sample that was sequenced in a study of radiation and T cells in renal cell carcinoma. Time point in this sample: baseline pretreatment blood. Regarding treatment: 15 Gy SBRT to primary tumor, nephrectomy 4 weeks later. The table came from immunoSEQ multiplex PCR; TCRdb's copy has only in-frame clones and leaves some out. The repertoire includes about 140,000 clones, approximately 87% of them detected once, and around a quarter sits in the top ten. Sequencing was performed on blood, taken from a patient whose treatment included radiotherapy and nephrectomy. Source of these receptors: a woman aged 45-65 years with renal cell carcinoma.

V is TRBV30 and J is TRBJ2-5; 8 bases are shared with TRBD2. Losses at the gene ends were 3 bases for V and 2 bases for J; bases not matched to a gene: 5. CDR1 and CDR2 from the germline V gene are GTSNPN and SVGIG (reference sequence). There are 14 residues in the CDR3. CDR3 in DNA: TGTGCCTGGAGGCCTAGCGGGTTTCAAGAGACCCAGTACTTC. Residues: CAWRPSGFQETQYF.

V usage is TRBV2 and J usage is TRBJ2-7, with 11 positions matching TRBD2. CDR1 is SNHLY and CDR2 is FYNNEI in the germline V gene. V dropped 9 bases and J dropped 2; count of bases not matched to a gene: 3. The CDR3 length is 13 residues. The CDR3 sequence is CASRLAGTYEQYF. DNA for the CDR3: TGTGCCAGTAGACTAGCGGGGACCTACGAGCAGTACTTC. Together with reference TRBV2 and TRBJ2-7, the CDR3 gives the full variable domain: EPEVTQTPSHQVTQMGQEVILRCVPISNHLYFYWYRQILGQKVEFLVSFYNNEISEKSEIFDDQFSVERPDGSNFTLKIRSTKLEDSAMYFCASRLAGTYEQYFGPGTRLTVT.

This chain links TRBV28 with TRBJ1-2; the match to TRBD1 covers 7 bases. The CDR3 has 12 residues. Trimming at V came to 8 bases and at J to 4 bases, leaving 4 bases not matched to a gene. Germline V lookup: CDR1 MDHEN, CDR2 SYDVKM. DNA for the CDR3: TGTGCCAGCTACCCAGGGGGCTATGGCTACACCTTC. It codes for CASYPGGYGYTF.

The genes are TRBV7-2 and TRBJ1-3; 7 nucleotides align to TRBD1. V gave up 1 base and J gave up 2 bases; unmatched junction bases: 2. The germline CDR1 and CDR2 sequences are SGHTA and FQGNSA. This CDR3 comprises 15 residues. CDR3 loop: CASSLVGTAGNTIYF. CDR3 sequence (DNA): TGTGCCAGCAGCTTAGTGGGGACAGCTGGAAACACCATATATTTT.

This clone was seen more than once but under ten times. This chain joins TRBV5-1 and TRBJ1-6, with D perhaps matching TRBD1 (5 bases). Germline assignment: CDR1 SGHRS and CDR2 YFSETQ. This CDR3 contains 14 residues. V was shortened by 0 bases and J by 10 bases, with 11 bases between the two germline ends. The CDR3 DNA sequence: TGCGCCAGCAGCTTGGGGCAGGGCAGCTCACCCCTCCACTTT. It yields the protein CASSLGQGSSPLHF.

V gene TRBV20-1 combines with J gene TRBJ2-1; possible D gene TRBD2, 6 bases. Between the trimmed V and J ends, which lost 3 bases and 12 bases, there was a span of 12 bases. CDR1 and CDR2 from the germline V gene are DFQATT and SNEGSKA (reference sequence). This CDR3 has 11 residues. CDR3 protein: CSASWGTGQFF. CDR3 DNA: TGCAGTGCTAGTTGGGGGACTGGGCAGTTCTTC.

The chain joins TRBV5-5 to TRBJ1-4; D ambiguous. Per the germline V gene, CDR1 is SGHKS and CDR2 is YYEKEE (reference sequence). The CDR3 covers 14 residues. V was cut by 4 bases and J by 8 bases, with 15 bases left in between. The CDR3 sequence is CASSLTGIPEKLFF. The CDR3 DNA sequence: TGTGCCAGCAGCCTAACCGGGATCCCGGAAAAACTGTTTTTT. The full variable domain, rest sourced from reference TRBV5-5 and TRBJ1-4, is DAGVTQSPTHLIKTRGQQVTLRCSPISGHKSVSWYQQVLGQGPQFIFQYYEKEERGRGNFPDRFSARQFPNYSSELNVNALLLGDSALYLCASSLTGIPEKLFFGSGTQLSVL.

This sequence joins TRBV9 and TRBJ1-2; tentatively, D is TRBD1 (6 bases). The CDR3 runs 14 residues. Trimming pared 4 bases from V and 5 bases from J, leaving 15 bases between. Germline CDR1 reads SGDLS; CDR2 reads YYNGEE. The CDR3 DNA reads TGTGCCAGCAGCCCTCGGACAGTATCTTATGGCTACACCTTC. Its protein product is CASSPRTVSYGYTF.

V is TRBV4-1 and J is TRBJ1-2, with 7 bases lining up with TRBD1. The CDR3 runs to 13 residues. V lost 5 bases to trimming and J lost 7 bases; unmatched junction nucleotides: 7. CDR1 is MGHRA and CDR2 is YSYEKL in the germline V gene. The CDR3 DNA follows: TGCGCCAGCAGCTTTGCAGGGGGTGTTGGCTACACCTTC. Translated: CASSFAGGVGYTF.

The sample holds one count of this clone. The chain combines TRBV10-3 with TRBJ1-4, with D possibly matching TRBD1 (5 bases). V was trimmed by 4 bases and J by 8 bases, leaving 11 bases between them. The CDR3 runs 13 residues. Germline loops: CDR1 ENHRY, CDR2 SYGVKD. In DNA form, the CDR3 reads TGTGCCATCAGTGGAGGGGCCGGAGAAAAACTGTTTTTT. This translates into CAISGGAGEKLFF.

This clone was counted once. The J gene is TRBJ2-5, the V gene TRBV2; TRBD2 is a possible D gene (6 bases). Germline CDR1 is SNHLY and CDR2 is FYNNEI. V was clipped by 8 bases and J by 2 bases, with 9 bases between them. The CDR3 contains 12 residues. The CDR3 coding sequence is TGTGCCAGCTTAAGCGGGCAAGAGACCCAGTACTTC. It translates to CASLSGQETQYF.

V gene TRBV5-1 combines with J gene TRBJ2-7; D uncertain. Looked up from germline, CDR1 is SGHRS and CDR2 is YFSETQ. The CDR3 is 13 residues long. V was clipped by 0 bases and J by 7 bases, with 11 bases between them. The CDR3 nucleotides read TGCGCCAGCAGCTTGGGCCAGCCCGGGGAGCAGTACTTC. Translated, it gives CASSLGQPGEQYF.

This chain joins TRBV21-1 and TRBJ1-1. TRBV21-1 is classified as a pseudogene. The CDR3 is 15 amino acids. CDR3 sequence (DNA): TGTGCCAGCAGCCCCTGGAGCCTGGCGGGCACTGAAGCTTTCTTT. Translating gives CASSPWSLAGTEAFF.

This clone was observed once. The rearrangement joins TRBV6-6 to TRBJ2-5, with D unclear. The CDR3 has 13 residues. Between the trimmed V and J ends, which lost 0 bases and 2 bases, there was a span of 4 bases. Germline V gene sequence: CDR1 MNHNY, CDR2 SVGAGI (reference sequence). The CDR3 coding sequence is TGTGCCAGCAGTTACTCCAGTCAAGAGACCCAGTACTTC. It specifies CASSYSSQETQYF.

The chain couples TRBV19 to TRBJ1-5; 8 bases fit TRBD1. The length of the CDR3 is 12 residues. The trim removed 4 bases at V and 14 bases at J, leaving 7 bases unmatched. Germline CDR1 reads LNHDA; CDR2 reads SQIVND (reference sequence). The CDR3, as DNA: TGTGCCAGTAGTACGACAGGGGCCCGGGAGCATTTT. Its translation is CASSTTGAREHF.

The CDR3 region has the DNA TGTGCCAGCAGCCAACGGGACACGGGAGGTTATAATACCTACGAGCAGTACTTC. It specifies CASSQRDTGGYNTYEQYF. The rearrangement links TRBV14 to TRBJ2-7; D perhaps matches TRBD2 (7 bases). Per germline, CDR1 SGHDN and CDR2 FVKESK. Between the trimmed V and J ends, which lost 2 bases and 2 bases, there was a span of 22 bases. This CDR3 is 18 amino acids long.

The chain uses TRBV14 and TRBJ1-2; the D gene is possibly TRBD1 (5 bases). V shed 4 bases and J shed 6 bases, with 12 bases lying between them. Germline V CDR1 and CDR2: SGHDN, FVKESK. This CDR3 comprises 13 residues. CDR3 sequence: CASSPRIRDGYTF. Here the CDR3 DNA reads TGTGCCAGCAGCCCCCGAATCAGGGATGGCTACACCTTC.

The rearrangement joins TRBV2 to TRBJ1-1; the D is unclear. Trimming pared 3 bases from V and 11 bases from J, leaving 10 bases between. The germline CDR1 and CDR2 sequences are SNHLY and FYNNEI. The CDR3 loop spans 11 amino acids. As DNA, the CDR3 is TGTGCCAGCAGTGACTCTGACGACGCTTTCTTT. It translates to CASSDSDDAFF.

This chain joins TRBV6-1 and TRBJ1-1; possible D gene TRBD1, 5 bases. Germline assignment: CDR1 MNHNS and CDR2 SASEGT. Trimming took off 2 bases at V and 3 bases at J, with 13 bases between the two ends. CDR3 length: 15 amino acids. CDR3 DNA: TGTGCCAGCAGTGAAAGTTGGGGCTCTTACACTGAAGCTTTCTTT. Translated: CASSESWGSYTEAFF.

The gene calls are TRBV2 and TRBJ2-5; D not resolved. V gave up 6 bases and J gave up 9 bases, with 20 bases separating them. The CDR3 is 14 amino acids. Germline CDR1 reads SNHLY; CDR2 reads FYNNEI. The DNA of the CDR3 is TGTGCCAGCAGGGAACGGCTGTTGGCGTTGGCCCAGTACTTC. This translates into CASRERLLALAQYF.